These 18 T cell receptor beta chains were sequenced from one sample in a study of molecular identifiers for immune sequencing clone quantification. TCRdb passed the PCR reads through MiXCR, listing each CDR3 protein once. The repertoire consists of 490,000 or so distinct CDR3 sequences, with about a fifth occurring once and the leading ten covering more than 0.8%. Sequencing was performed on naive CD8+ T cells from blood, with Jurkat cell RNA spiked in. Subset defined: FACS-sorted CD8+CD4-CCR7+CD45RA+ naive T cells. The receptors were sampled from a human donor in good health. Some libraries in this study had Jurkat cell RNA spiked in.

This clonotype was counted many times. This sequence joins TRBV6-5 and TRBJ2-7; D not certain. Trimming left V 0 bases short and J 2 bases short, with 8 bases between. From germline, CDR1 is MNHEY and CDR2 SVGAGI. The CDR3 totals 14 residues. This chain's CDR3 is CASSYSVRPYEQYF. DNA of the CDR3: TGTGCCAGCAGTTACTCGGTCCGCCCCTACGAGCAGTACTTC.

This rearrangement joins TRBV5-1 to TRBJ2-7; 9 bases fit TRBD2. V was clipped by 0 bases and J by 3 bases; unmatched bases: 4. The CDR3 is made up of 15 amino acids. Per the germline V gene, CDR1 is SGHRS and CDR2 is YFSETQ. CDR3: CASSLEAGGHYEQYF. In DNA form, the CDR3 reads TGCGCCAGCAGCTTGGAGGCGGGGGGGCACTACGAGCAGTACTTC.

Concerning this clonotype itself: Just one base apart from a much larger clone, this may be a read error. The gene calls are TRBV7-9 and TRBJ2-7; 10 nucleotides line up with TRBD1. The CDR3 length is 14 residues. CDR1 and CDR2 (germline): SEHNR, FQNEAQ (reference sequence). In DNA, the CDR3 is TGTACCAGCAGCTTTCAGACAGGGGGCGACGAGCAGTACTTC. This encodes CTSSFQTGGDEQYF.

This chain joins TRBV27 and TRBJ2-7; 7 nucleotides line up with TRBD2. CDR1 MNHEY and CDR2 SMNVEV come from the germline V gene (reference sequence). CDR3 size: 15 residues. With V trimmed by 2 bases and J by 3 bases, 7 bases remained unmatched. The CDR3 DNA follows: TGTGCCAGCAGTTTAAGGGGCGGGGGACTCTACGAGCAGTACTTC. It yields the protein CASSLRGGGLYEQYF.

This CDR3 reads CASWGTTYEQYF. CDR3 nucleotide sequence: TGTGCCAGCTGGGGGACAACCTACGAGCAGTACTTC. The J gene is TRBJ2-7, the V gene TRBV27; TRBD1 is a possible D gene (6 bases). CDR3 length equals 12 residues. Trimming removed 8 bases from V and 2 bases from J, with 10 bases in between. The germline V gene encodes CDR1 MNHEY and CDR2 SMNVEV (reference sequence).

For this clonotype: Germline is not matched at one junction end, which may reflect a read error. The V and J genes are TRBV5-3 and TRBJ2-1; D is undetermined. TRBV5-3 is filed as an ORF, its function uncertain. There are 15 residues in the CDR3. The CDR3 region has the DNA TGTGCCAGCAGCTTGTCGCGTTTAGAGCACAATGAGCAGTTCTTC. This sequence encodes CASSLSRLEHNEQFF.

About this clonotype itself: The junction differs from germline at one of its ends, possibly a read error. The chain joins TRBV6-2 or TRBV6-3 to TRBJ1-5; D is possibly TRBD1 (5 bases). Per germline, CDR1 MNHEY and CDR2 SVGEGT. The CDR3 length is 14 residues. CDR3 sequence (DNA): TGTGCCAGCAGTGACCTACCAGGGAATCGGCCCCAGCATTTT. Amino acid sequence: CASSDLPGNRPQHF.

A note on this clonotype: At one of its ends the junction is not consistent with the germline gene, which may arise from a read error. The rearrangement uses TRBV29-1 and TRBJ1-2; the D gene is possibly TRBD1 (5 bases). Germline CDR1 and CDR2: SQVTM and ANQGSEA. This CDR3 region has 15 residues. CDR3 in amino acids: CGVEDGGRWGFGYTF. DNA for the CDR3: TGCGGCGTTGAAGACGGGGGGAGGTGGGGGTTCGGCTACACCTTC.

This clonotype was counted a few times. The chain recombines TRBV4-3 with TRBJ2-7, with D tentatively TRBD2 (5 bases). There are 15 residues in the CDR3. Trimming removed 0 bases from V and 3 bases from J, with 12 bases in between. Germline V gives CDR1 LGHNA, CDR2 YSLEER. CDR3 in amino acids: CASSQDRTEVYEQYF. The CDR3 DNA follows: TGCGCCAGCAGCCAAGATCGAACGGAGGTCTACGAGCAGTACTTC.

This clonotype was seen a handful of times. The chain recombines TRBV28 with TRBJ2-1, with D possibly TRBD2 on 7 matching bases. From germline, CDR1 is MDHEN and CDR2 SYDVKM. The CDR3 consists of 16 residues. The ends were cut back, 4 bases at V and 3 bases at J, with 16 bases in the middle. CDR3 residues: CASSWEKGGSYNEQFF. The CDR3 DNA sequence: TGTGCCAGCAGTTGGGAGAAGGGGGGGAGCTACAATGAGCAGTTCTTC.

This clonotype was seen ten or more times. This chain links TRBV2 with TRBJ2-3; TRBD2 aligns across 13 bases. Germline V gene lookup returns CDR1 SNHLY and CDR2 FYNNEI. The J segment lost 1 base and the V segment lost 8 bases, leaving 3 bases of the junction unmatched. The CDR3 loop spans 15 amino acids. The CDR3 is CASHGTSGGTDTQYF. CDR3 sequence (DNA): TGTGCCAGCCATGGGACTAGCGGGGGCACAGATACGCAGTATTTT.

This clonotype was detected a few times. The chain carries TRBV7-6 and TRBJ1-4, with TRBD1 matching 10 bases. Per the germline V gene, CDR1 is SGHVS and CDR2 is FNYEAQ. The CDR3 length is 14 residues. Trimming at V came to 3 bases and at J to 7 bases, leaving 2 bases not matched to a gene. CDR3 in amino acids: CASSLTGGVEKLFF. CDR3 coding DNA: TGTGCCAGCAGCTTGACAGGGGGCGTTGAAAAACTGTTTTTT.

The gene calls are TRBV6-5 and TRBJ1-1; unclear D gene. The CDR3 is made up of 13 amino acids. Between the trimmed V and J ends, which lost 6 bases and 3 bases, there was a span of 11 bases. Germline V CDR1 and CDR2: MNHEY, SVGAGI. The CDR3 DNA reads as TGTGCCAGCAGCCCCGAATTGGACACTGAAGCTTTCTTT. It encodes CASSPELDTEAFF.

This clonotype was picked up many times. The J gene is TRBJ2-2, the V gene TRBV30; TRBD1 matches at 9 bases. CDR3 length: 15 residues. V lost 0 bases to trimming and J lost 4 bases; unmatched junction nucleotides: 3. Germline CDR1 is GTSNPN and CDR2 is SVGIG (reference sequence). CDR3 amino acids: CAWSVLGQGTGELFF. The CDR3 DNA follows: TGTGCCTGGAGTGTACTGGGACAGGGCACCGGGGAGCTGTTTTTT. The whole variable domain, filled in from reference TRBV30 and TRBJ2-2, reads SQTIHQWPATLVQPVGSPLSLECTVEGTSNPNLYWYRQAAGRGLQLLFYSVGIGQISSEVPQNLSASRPQDRQFILSSKKLLLSDSGFYLCAWSVLGQGTGELFFGEGSRLTVL.

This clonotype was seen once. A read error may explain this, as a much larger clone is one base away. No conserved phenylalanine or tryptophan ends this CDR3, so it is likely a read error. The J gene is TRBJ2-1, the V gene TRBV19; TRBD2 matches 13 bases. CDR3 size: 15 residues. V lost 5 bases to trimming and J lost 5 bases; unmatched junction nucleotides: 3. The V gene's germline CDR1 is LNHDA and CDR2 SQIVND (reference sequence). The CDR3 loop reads CASSRGTSGNNEQFL. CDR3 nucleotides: TGTGCCAGTAGTCGCGGGACTAGCGGGAACAATGAGCAGTTCCTC.

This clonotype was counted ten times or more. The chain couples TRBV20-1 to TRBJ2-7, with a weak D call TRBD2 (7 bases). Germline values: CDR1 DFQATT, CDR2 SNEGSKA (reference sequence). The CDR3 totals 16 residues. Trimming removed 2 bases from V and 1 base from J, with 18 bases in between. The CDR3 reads CSARSRGAQLSYEQYF. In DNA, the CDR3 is TGCAGTGCTAGAAGTCGGGGGGCTCAGTTGTCCTACGAGCAGTACTTC.

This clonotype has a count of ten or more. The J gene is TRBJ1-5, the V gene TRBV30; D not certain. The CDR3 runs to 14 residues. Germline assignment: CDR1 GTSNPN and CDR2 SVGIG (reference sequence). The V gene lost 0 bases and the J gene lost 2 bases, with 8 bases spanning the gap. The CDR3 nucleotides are TGTGCCTGGAGTGTAGGGCAGGGCAATCAGCCCCAGCATTTT. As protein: CAWSVGQGNQPQHF. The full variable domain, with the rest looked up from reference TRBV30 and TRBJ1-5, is SQTIHQWPATLVQPVGSPLSLECTVEGTSNPNLYWYRQAAGRGLQLLFYSVGIGQISSEVPQNLSASRPQDRQFILSSKKLLLSDSGFYLCAWSVGQGNQPQHFGDGTRLSIL.

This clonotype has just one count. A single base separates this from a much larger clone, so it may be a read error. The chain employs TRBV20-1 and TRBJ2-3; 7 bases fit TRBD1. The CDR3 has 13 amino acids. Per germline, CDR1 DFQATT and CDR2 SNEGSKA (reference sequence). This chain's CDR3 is CSAKGLGTDTRYF. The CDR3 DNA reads TGCAGTGCTAAGGGTTTAGGGACAGATACGCGGTATTTT.